The TCR beta chain under discussion was sequenced for a study of cytomegalovirus exposure and HLA in healthy donors. Primers: 60 Vbeta forward and 13 Jbeta reverse. Here immunoSEQ multiplex PCR was the method, and the copy in TCRdb shows in-frame clones only, minus some. The sample contains some 180,000 clones, around 75% of which appear only once. As concerns this clone: Its target is unknown.

Study-wide results and limits: The authors enumerated 164 TCR beta chains as linked to cytomegalovirus.

Trimming took off 4 bases at V and 1 base at J, with 13 bases between the two ends. CDR3 length equals 15 residues. Germline assignment: CDR1 SGDLS and CDR2 YYNGEE. This receptor was obtained from a male donor in good health and CMV-seronegative. Sequencing used PBMCs. The chain carries TRBV9 and TRBJ2-3, with D perhaps TRBD2 (6 bases). The CDR3 bases are TGTGCCAGCAGCCCCCGGGACTTCCGCACAGATACGCAGTATTTT. It specifies CASSPRDFRTDTQYF.